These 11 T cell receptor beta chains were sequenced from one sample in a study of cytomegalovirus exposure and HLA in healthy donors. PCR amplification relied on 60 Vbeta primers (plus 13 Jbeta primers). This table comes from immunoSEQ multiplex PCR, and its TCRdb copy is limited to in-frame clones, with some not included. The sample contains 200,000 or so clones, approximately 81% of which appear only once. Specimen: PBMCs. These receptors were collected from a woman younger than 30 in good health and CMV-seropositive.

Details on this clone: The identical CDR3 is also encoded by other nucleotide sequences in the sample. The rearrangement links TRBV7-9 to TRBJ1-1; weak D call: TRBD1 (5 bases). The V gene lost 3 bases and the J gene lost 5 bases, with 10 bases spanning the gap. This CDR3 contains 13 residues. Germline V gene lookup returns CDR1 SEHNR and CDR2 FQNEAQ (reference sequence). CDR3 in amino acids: CASSLGGGTEAFF. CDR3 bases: TGTGCCAGCAGCTTGGGGGGGGGAACTGAAGCTTTCTTT.

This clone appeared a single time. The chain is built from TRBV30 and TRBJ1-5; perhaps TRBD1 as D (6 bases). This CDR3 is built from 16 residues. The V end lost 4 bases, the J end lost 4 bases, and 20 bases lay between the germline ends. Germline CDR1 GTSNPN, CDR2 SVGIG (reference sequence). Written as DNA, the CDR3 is TGTGCCTGGAACCTCGGGTGGGGGGGCCTGAATCAGCCCCAGCATTTT. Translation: CAWNLGWGGLNQPQHF. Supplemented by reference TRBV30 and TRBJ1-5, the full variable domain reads SQTIHQWPATLVQPVGSPLSLECTVEGTSNPNLYWYRQAAGRGLQLLFYSVGIGQISSEVPQNLSASRPQDRQFILSSKKLLLSDSGFYLCAWNLGWGGLNQPQHFGDGTRLSIL.

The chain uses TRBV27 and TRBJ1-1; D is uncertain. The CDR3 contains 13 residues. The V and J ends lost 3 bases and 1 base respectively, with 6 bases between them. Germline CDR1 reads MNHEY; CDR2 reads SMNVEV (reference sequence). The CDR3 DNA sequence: TGTGCCAGCAGTTTCAGACAGAACACTGAAGCTTTCTTT. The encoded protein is CASSFRQNTEAFF.

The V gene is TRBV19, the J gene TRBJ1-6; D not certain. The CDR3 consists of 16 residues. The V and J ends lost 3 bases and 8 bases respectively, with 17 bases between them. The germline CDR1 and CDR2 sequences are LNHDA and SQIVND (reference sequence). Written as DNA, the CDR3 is TGTGCCAGTAGTATTATTGCAGGTGGAAGTCATTCACCCCTCCACTTT. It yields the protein CASSIIAGGSHSPLHF. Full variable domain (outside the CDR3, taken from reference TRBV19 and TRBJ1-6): DGGITQSPKYLFRKEGQNVTLSCEQNLNHDAMYWYRQDPGQGLRLIYYSQIVNDFQKGDIAEGYSVSREKKESFPLTVTSAQKNPTAFYLCASSIIAGGSHSPLHFGNGTRLTVT.

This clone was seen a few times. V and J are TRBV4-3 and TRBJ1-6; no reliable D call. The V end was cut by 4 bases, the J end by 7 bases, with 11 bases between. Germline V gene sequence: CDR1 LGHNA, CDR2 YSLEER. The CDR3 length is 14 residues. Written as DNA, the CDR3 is TGCGCCAGCAGCCCAATCGGTAGAAATTCACCCCTCCACTTT. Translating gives CASSPIGRNSPLHF.

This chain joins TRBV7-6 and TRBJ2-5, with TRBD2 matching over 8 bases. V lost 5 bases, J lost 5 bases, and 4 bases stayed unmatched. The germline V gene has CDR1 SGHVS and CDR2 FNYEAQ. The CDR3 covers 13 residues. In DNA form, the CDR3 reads TGTGCCAGCAGCACCTCGGGGGGGGAGACCCAGTACTTC. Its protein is CASSTSGGETQYF.

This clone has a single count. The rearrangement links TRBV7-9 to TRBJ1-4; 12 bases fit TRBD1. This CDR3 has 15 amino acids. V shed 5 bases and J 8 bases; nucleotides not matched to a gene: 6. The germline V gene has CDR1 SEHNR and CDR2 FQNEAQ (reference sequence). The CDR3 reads CASSPGQGAEEKLFF. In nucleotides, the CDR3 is TGTGCCAGCAGCCCGGGACAGGGGGCGGAAGAAAAACTGTTTTTT.

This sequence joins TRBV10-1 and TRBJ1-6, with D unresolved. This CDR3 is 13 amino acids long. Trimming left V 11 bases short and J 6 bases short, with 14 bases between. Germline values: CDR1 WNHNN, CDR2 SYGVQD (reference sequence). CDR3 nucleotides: TGCGCCTGCCAGAATGGTCCTAATTCACCCCTCCACTTT. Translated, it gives CACQNGPNSPLHF.

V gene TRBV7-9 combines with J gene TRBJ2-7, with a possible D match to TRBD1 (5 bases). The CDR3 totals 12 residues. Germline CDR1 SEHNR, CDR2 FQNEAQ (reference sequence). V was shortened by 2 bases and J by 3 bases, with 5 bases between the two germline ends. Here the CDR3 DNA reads TGTGCCAGCAGCTTAACAGGCTACGAGCAGTACTTC. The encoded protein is CASSLTGYEQYF.

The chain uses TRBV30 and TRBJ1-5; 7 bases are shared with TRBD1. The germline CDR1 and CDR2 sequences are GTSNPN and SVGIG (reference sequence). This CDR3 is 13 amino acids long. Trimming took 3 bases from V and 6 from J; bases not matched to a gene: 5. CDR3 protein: CAWSRGNPQPQHF. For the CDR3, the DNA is TGTGCCTGGAGCAGGGGGAATCCTCAGCCCCAGCATTTT.

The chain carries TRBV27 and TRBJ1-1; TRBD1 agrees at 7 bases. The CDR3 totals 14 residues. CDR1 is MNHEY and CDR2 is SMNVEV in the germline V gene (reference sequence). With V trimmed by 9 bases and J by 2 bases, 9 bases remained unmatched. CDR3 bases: TGTGCCAGTAAAGACAGGGTCCGAAACACTGAAGCTTTCTTT. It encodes CASKDRVRNTEAFF.